A selection of T cell receptor beta chains follows, all from one sample in a study of PD-1 blockade in classical Hodgkin lymphoma. TCRdb keeps only in-frame clones here, not all; method: immunoSEQ multiplex PCR. Of fewer than 55,000 clones listed, about 77% are singletons. The sample consisted of peripheral blood mononuclear cells (PBMCs), taken before the fourth cycle of nivolumab. The origin of the receptors is a human donor with classical Hodgkin lymphoma. Each CDR3 is given with its conserved first and last residue. The order of the fields is CDR3 length, J gene, clone size, V gene, D gene, CDR3 protein, CDR3 DNA. A D gene is named only where the DNA matches it firmly. For some rows the clone size is stated as once, few or many, or as a class when expanded; others skip it.

14 | TRBJ1-6 | few | TRBV5-1 | TRBD1 | CASSLRQGTTPLHF | TGCGCCAGCAGCTTAAGACAGGGGACAACACCCCTCCACTTT
13 | TRBJ1-1 | - | TRBV11-3 | - | CASSSPRDGEAFF | TGTGCCAGCAGCTCCCCCCGGGACGGTGAAGCTTTCTTT
13 | TRBJ1-1 | - | TRBV2 | - | CASIYGGNTEAFF | TGTGCCAGCATTTATGGGGGGAACACTGAAGCTTTCTTT
17 | TRBJ1-2 | - | TRBV4-3 | - | CASSQDLRGEWNYGYTF | TGCGCCAGCAGCCAAGATCTTAGGGGGGAGTGGAACTATGGCTACACCTTC
17 | TRBJ1-5 | - | TRBV19 | TRBD1 | CASSRVTWDSSNQPQHF | TGTGCCAGTAGTAGGGTTACCTGGGACAGTAGCAATCAGCCCCAGCATTTT
16 | TRBJ2-6 | - | TRBV4-1 | - | CASSPHLTSGANVLTF | TGCGCCAGCAGCCCTCATTTAACCTCTGGGGCCAACGTCCTGACTTTC
14 | TRBJ1-3 | - | TRBV6-5 | - | CASSQGTFGNTIYF | TGTGCCAGCAGTCAGGGAACCTTTGGAAACACCATATATTTT
16 | TRBJ1-1 | - | TRBV19 | TRBD1 | CASNRGTGIGDTEAFF | TGTGCCAGTAATCGGGGGACAGGGATTGGTGACACTGAAGCTTTCTTT
13 | TRBJ1-2 | medium-sized | TRBV2 | TRBD1 | CASSEDRSYGYTF | TGTGCCAGCAGCGAGGACAGGTCCTATGGCTACACCTTC
13 | TRBJ1-1 | once | TRBV6-1 | - | CASSDQVYTEAFF | TGTGCCAGCAGTGACCAGGTTTACACTGAAGCTTTCTTT
14 | TRBJ2-3 | - | TRBV9 | TRBD1 | CASSDRVGTDTQYF | TGTGCCAGCAGTGACAGGGTTGGCACAGATACGCAGTATTTT
17 | TRBJ1-1 | medium-sized | TRBV5-4 | - | CASSLPFPLGGDTEAFF | TGTGCCAGCAGCTTGCCGTTTCCGCTCGGAGGGGACACTGAAGCTTTCTTT
16 | TRBJ2-5 | - | TRBV7-6 | - | CASSLELNKIQETQYF | TGTGCCAGCAGCTTAGAACTTAATAAAATCCAAGAGACCCAGTACTTC
13 | TRBJ2-7 | - | TRBV9 | - | CASSVGGFYEQYF | TGTGCCAGCAGCGTAGGAGGGTTCTACGAGCAGTACTTC
15 | TRBJ2-7 | few | TRBV5-1 | TRBD1 | CASSLSGTGGGEQYF | TGCGCCAGCAGCTTGTCCGGGACAGGGGGCGGCGAGCAGTACTTC
14 | TRBJ1-5 | - | TRBV5-1 | TRBD1 | CASSPGQGNQPQHF | TGCGCCAGCAGCCCCGGACAGGGAAATCAGCCCCAGCATTTT
14 | TRBJ1-2 | - | TRBV7-6 | - | CASSPSGSNYGYTF | TGTGCCAGCAGCCCCTCAGGATCGAACTATGGCTACACCTTC
15 | TRBJ2-7 | - | TRBV6-5 | - | CASSYSRYGSYEQYF | TGTGCCAGCAGTTACTCGAGGTACGGCAGCTACGAGCAGTACTTC
11 | TRBJ2-1 | - | TRBV7-2 | - | CASSLVDEQFF | TGTGCCAGCAGCTTGGTTGATGAGCAGTTCTTC
14 | TRBJ1-1 | - | TRBV9 | - | CASSVVGMNTEAFF | TGTGCCAGCAGCGTAGTAGGGATGAACACTGAAGCTTTCTTT
16 | TRBJ1-5 | - | TRBV5-6 | - | CASSLFARGGNQPQHF | TGTGCCAGCAGCTTGTTCGCACGGGGGGGCAATCAGCCCCAGCATTTT
12 | TRBJ1-1 | many | TRBV2 | - | CASSQENTEAFF | TGTGCCAGCAGTCAGGAGAACACTGAAGCTTTCTTT
14 | TRBJ1-2 | - | TRBV6-5 | TRBD1 | CASSYSTGGYGYTF | TGTGCCAGCAGTTACTCGACAGGGGGCTATGGCTACACCTTC
16 | TRBJ2-1 | - | TRBV6-6 | - | CASSYSDSSRYNEQFF | TGTGCCAGCAGTTACTCAGACTCCTCGAGGTACAATGAGCAGTTCTTC
18 | TRBJ1-1 | - | TRBV18 | - | CASSPRRFEEVKNTEAFF | TGTGCCAGCTCACCACGAAGATTTGAGGAGGTGAAAAACACTGAAGCTTTCTTT
15 | TRBJ2-7 | - | TRBV4-1 | - | CASSQDRGGAYEQYF | TGCGCCAGCAGCCAAGATAGGGGGGGGGCCTACGAGCAGTACTTC
15 | TRBJ1-1 | few | TRBV11-2 | - | CASSSWERMNTEAFF | TGTGCCAGCAGCTCCTGGGAGAGAATGAACACTGAAGCTTTCTTT
15 | TRBJ2-7 | - | TRBV7-2 | - | CASKVFGGANYEQYF | TGTGCCAGCAAAGTTTTTGGGGGGGCTAACTACGAGCAGTACTTC
18 | TRBJ2-7 | - | TRBV18 | TRBD1 | CASSPTGGQGFGSYEQYF | TGTGCCAGCTCACCCACAGGGGGGCAGGGGTTTGGTTCCTACGAGCAGTACTTC
13 | TRBJ1-1 | few | TRBV2 | - | CASTKDMNTEAFF | TGTGCCAGCACTAAGGACATGAACACTGAAGCTTTCTTT
12 | TRBJ1-2 | - | TRBV29-1 | - | CSAGGTAYGYTF | TGCAGCGCGGGGGGGACGGCCTATGGCTACACCTTC
14 | TRBJ1-1 | once | TRBV29-1 | - | CSVVTVVMNTEAFF | TGCAGCGTCGTGACAGTCGTAATGAACACTGAAGCTTTCTTT
16 | TRBJ1-6 | few | TRBV9 | - | CASSPPGAGATSPLHF | TGTGCCAGCAGCCCCCCCGGGGCGGGGGCGACTTCACCCCTCCACTTT
15 | TRBJ1-2 | few | TRBV6-1 | - | CASSEVYDGNYGYTF | TGTGCCAGCAGTGAAGTTTATGACGGTAACTATGGCTACACCTTC
17 | TRBJ2-7 | - | TRBV15 | TRBD1 | CATSRERDRGISYEQYF | TGTGCCACCAGCAGAGAACGAGACAGGGGGATATCCTACGAGCAGTACTTC
13 | TRBJ1-3 | few | TRBV6-5 | - | CASSYGSGNTIYF | TGTGCCAGCAGTTACGGATCTGGAAACACCATATATTTT
13 | TRBJ1-2 | once | TRBV28 | - | CASAGGWQNGYTF | TGTGCCAGCGCGGGGGGTTGGCAGAACGGCTACACCTTC
13 | TRBJ2-3 | - | TRBV6-5 | - | CASTRGGGETQYF | TGTGCCAGCACCCGGGGAGGGGGCGAAACGCAGTATTTT
16 | TRBJ1-2 | - | TRBV4-2 | TRBD1 | CASSQDSDRGWYGYTF | TGTGCCAGCAGCCAAGATTCGGACAGGGGATGGTATGGCTACACCTTC
14 | TRBJ2-7 | - | TRBV28 | - | CASSFPPPRYEQYF | TGTGCCAGCAGTTTCCCCCCCCCGAGGTACGAGCAGTACTTC
15 | TRBJ1-3 | - | TRBV9 | - | CASSVAVSSGNTIYF | TGTGCCAGCAGCGTAGCCGTATCCTCTGGAAACACCATATATTTT
15 | TRBJ1-6 | - | TRBV28 | - | CASRSTGFGNSPLHF | TGTGCCAGCAGATCGACGGGGTTCGGGAATTCACCCCTCCACTTT
14 | TRBJ2-1 | - | TRBV6-5 | TRBD2 | CASSRTSGDNEQFF | TGTGCCAGCAGTCGGACTAGCGGGGACAATGAGCAGTTCTTC
15 | TRBJ2-1 | - | TRBV9 | TRBD2 | CASSVSGGEYNEQFF | TGTGCCAGCAGCGTTAGCGGGGGGGAATACAATGAGCAGTTCTTC
13 | TRBJ2-5 | - | TRBV4-3 | TRBD1 | CASSFDRGETQYF | TGCGCCAGCAGCTTCGACAGGGGAGAGACCCAGTACTTC
15 | TRBJ2-7 | - | TRBV9 | TRBD2 | CASSVGTSGGREQYF | TGTGCCAGCAGCGTAGGAACTAGCGGGGGTCGCGAGCAGTACTTC
16 | TRBJ2-6 | few | TRBV7-3 | TRBD1 | CATMGTGVSGANVLTF | TGTGCCACCATGGGGACAGGCGTCTCTGGGGCCAACGTCCTGACTTTC
19 | TRBJ1-2 | - | TRBV14 | - | CASSRRLGTTDRPNYGYTF | TGTGCCAGCAGCCGCCGACTCGGGACAACCGATCGGCCCAACTATGGCTACACCTTC